This section outlines one T cell receptor (beta chain) sequence together with its context. The protocol was immunoSEQ multiplex PCR, while the TCRdb copy is restricted to in-frame clones and leaves out a portion. The sample consists of about 140,000 clones, roughly 92% of them appearing once. This specimen comes from a study of control samples from healthy donors and cancer patients. Trimming left V 1 base short and J 5 bases short, with 14 bases between. The germline V gene has CDR1 SGHAT and CDR2 FQNNGV. The CDR3 covers 15 residues. This sequence joins TRBV11-2 and TRBJ2-5; either TRBD1 or TRBD2 may fit D (6 bases each). Sequencing was carried out using blood. The sequence was obtained from a man aged 35-49 years in good health. In DNA, the CDR3 is TGTGCCAGCAGCTTAGGGGGGGCTAAGATGGAGACCCAGTACTTC. It yields the protein CASSLGGAKMETQYF.